These 11 T cell receptor beta chains were all obtained from the same sample, sequenced in a study of T cell repertoires in cytomegalovirus infection. TCRdb processed the reads anew with MiXCR; each CDR3 protein has one entry. The repertoire consists of 250,000 to 350,000 distinct CDR3 sequences, with about 25% occurring once and the leading ten covering approximately 14%. Sequenced sample: PBMCs. These receptors were collected from a human donor in good health (CMV status not recorded). Some clones in this sample may be carry-over from other donors' samples.

The rearrangement joins TRBV7-4 to TRBJ1-5; D is unresolved. The CDR3 extends over 15 amino acids. Germline assignment: CDR1 SGHVT and CDR2 SQSDAQ. V lost 1 base and J 3 bases, leaving 10 bases between the germline ends. Written as DNA, the CDR3 is TGTGCCAGCAGCTTAGAGGCAGACCACAATCAGCCCCAGCATTTT. Translation: CASSLEADHNQPQHF.

This clonotype has just a few counts. The V gene is TRBV7-2, the J gene TRBJ1-1, with D uncertain. CDR3 length: 13 amino acids. With 5 bases removed from V and 8 bases from J, the gap between germline ends came to 15 bases. From germline, CDR1 is SGHTA and CDR2 FQGNSA. CDR3 sequence reads: CASSIGPSREAFF. CDR3 coding DNA: TGTGCCAGCAGCATCGGACCGAGTCGAGAAGCTTTCTTT.

This clonotype was picked up many times. The CDR3 is CASSFGRGQTEAFF. The CDR3 DNA is TGTGCCAGCAGCTTCGGCCGGGGGCAAACTGAAGCTTTCTTT. The chain is built from TRBV7-2 and TRBJ1-1, with TRBD1 as a possible D gene (6 bases). This CDR3 has 14 amino acids. Germline CDR1 reads SGHTA; CDR2 reads FQGNSA. Trimming shortened V by 3 bases and J by 5 bases, and 13 bases separated the two germline ends.

The rearrangement links TRBV11-2 to TRBJ2-4, with 9 nucleotides matching TRBD2. The V gene end was trimmed by 4 bases and the J gene end by 7 bases; junction bases not matched to a gene: 8. CDR1 is SGHAT and CDR2 is FQNNGV in the germline V gene. The CDR3 length is 15 residues. CDR3 loop: CASSSLLAGFNIQYF. The CDR3 DNA follows: TGTGCCAGCAGCTCACTTCTAGCGGGGTTTAACATTCAGTACTTC.

The chain employs TRBV7-2 and TRBJ2-1; 11 bases map to TRBD2. Unmatched junction bases numbered 8, after V lost 5 bases and J lost 2 bases. This CDR3 has 17 residues. Germline lookup yields CDR1 SGHTA and CDR2 FQGNSA. The CDR3 reads CASSPQTSGNTYNEQFF. The CDR3 nucleotides are TGTGCCAGCAGCCCCCAGACTAGCGGGAATACCTACAATGAGCAGTTCTTC. Together with reference TRBV7-2 and TRBJ2-1, the CDR3 gives the full variable domain: GAGVSQSPSNKVTEKGKDVELRCDPISGHTALYWYRQSLGQGLEFLIYFQGNSAPDKSGLPSDRFSAERTGGSVSTLTIQRTQQEDSAVYLCASSPQTSGNTYNEQFFGPGTRLTVL.

In this sample, this clonotype turned up a few times. The CDR3 here is CASSPPDSLGELFF. CDR3 DNA sequence: TGTGCCAGCAGTCCTCCTGACAGTCTCGGGGAGCTGTTTTTT. The rearrangement joins TRBV27 to TRBJ2-2; D perhaps matches TRBD1 (5 bases). V dropped 5 bases and J dropped 7 bases, with 14 bases sitting between them. The CDR3 contains 14 residues. CDR1 and CDR2 (germline): MNHEY, SMNVEV (reference sequence).

Many counts were recorded for this clonotype. The chain is built from TRBV7-6 and TRBJ2-5; D unclear. Between the trimmed V and J ends, which lost 5 bases and 4 bases, there was a span of 17 bases. Germline loops: CDR1 SGHVS, CDR2 FNYEAQ. CDR3 length equals 15 residues. The CDR3 nucleotides are TGTGCCAGCAGCGCAACGTCCGGTTTCGCAGAGACCCAGTACTTC. Translated: CASSATSGFAETQYF.

This clonotype turned up a few times. The chain uses TRBV4-3 and TRBJ2-7, with D tentatively TRBD1 (6 bases). The CDR3 consists of 15 residues. Trimming took off 0 bases at V and 6 bases at J, with 15 bases between the two ends. Germline CDR1 reads LGHNA; CDR2 reads YSLEER. The CDR3 DNA reads as TGCGCCAGCAGCCAAGAAGTCCAGGGGCCCTCCGAGCAGTACTTC. Protein product: CASSQEVQGPSEQYF.

The rearrangement uses TRBV20-1 and TRBJ1-3, with a tentative D call TRBD1 (6 bases). The V gene's germline CDR1 is DFQATT and CDR2 SNEGSKA (reference sequence). Trimming pared 2 bases from V and 9 bases from J, leaving 26 bases between. The CDR3 loop spans 17 amino acids. This CDR3 is CSARPSGGRALIGTIYF. DNA of the CDR3: TGCAGTGCTAGACCTAGCGGGGGCAGGGCCCTGATCGGCACCATATATTTT.

This clonotype has a count of ten or more. The CDR3 DNA reads as TGTGCCAGCAGCTTAGCGGGAGGTCCCTCCTACGAGCAGTACTTC. This codes for CASSLAGGPSYEQYF. The V and J genes are TRBV7-9 and TRBJ2-7; a weak D match, TRBD2 (6 bases). In germline, CDR1 is SEHNR, CDR2 FQNEAQ (reference sequence). CDR3 length: 15 residues. V was pared by 0 bases and J by 0 bases, with 9 bases between.

A single count supports this clonotype. Here the CDR3 DNA reads TGTGCCAGCAGTTACTCGATGGGCAATGAGCAGTTCTTC. Translated, it gives CASSYSMGNEQFF. This sequence joins TRBV6-8 and TRBJ2-1; D is undetermined. The CDR3 totals 13 residues. Germline assignment: CDR1 MNHGY and CDR2 SAAAGT. Trimming removed 0 bases from V and 6 bases from J, with 6 bases in between.